Each of the 13 T cell receptor beta chains below was sequenced from the same sample in a study of cytomegalovirus exposure and HLA in healthy donors. The PCR employed 60 Vbeta primers together with 13 Jbeta primers. Sequenced by immunoSEQ multiplex PCR; TCRdb stores in-frame clones only, minus some. The data contain 150,000 to 250,000 clones, over 75% of them singletons. Sequencing used PBMCs. The receptors were sampled from a boy between 2 and 10 years old in good health and CMV-seronegative.

This rearrangement joins TRBV10-2 to TRBJ2-7; D possibly corresponds to TRBD2 (7 bases). The CDR3 sequence is 14 residues long. Trimming removed 2 bases at V and 3 bases at J, with 11 bases between. Germline V gives CDR1 WSHSY, CDR2 SAAADI. The CDR3 protein is CASSEGGADYEQYF. CDR3 DNA: TGCGCCAGCAGTGAGGGGGGGGCCGACTACGAGCAGTACTTC.

This rearrangement joins TRBV5-4 to TRBJ2-1, with 8 bases aligning to TRBD1. The junction had 8 bases not matched to a gene; V was cut back by 0 bases and J by 6 bases. This CDR3 region has 16 residues. Germline lookup yields CDR1 SGHNT and CDR2 YYREEE (reference sequence). The CDR3 DNA is TGTGCCAGCAGCTTGGTGGACAGGGCATTTGGCAATGAGCAGTTCTTC. Residues: CASSLVDRAFGNEQFF.

V and J are TRBV5-6 and TRBJ1-4, with 7 bases aligning to TRBD1. The CDR3 contains 14 residues. The germline gives CDR1 SGHDT, CDR2 YYEEEE. Trimming took 4 bases from V and 10 from J; bases not matched to a gene: 10. CDR3 protein: CASSLRDRRGKLFF. CDR3 DNA: TGTGCCAGCAGCCTCCGGGACAGACGCGGAAAACTGTTTTTT.

This sequence joins TRBV7-2 and TRBJ2-1; TRBD1 agrees at 8 bases. The V gene end was trimmed by 1 base and the J gene end by 6 bases; junction bases not matched to a gene: 5. CDR3 length equals 15 residues. Germline V gene data show CDR1 as SGHTA and CDR2 as FQGNSA. The CDR3 loop is CASSLDPDRVNEQFF. CDR3 nucleotide sequence: TGTGCCAGCAGCTTAGACCCGGACAGGGTCAATGAGCAGTTCTTC.

V gene TRBV7-9 combines with J gene TRBJ2-5, with D maybe TRBD2 (7 bases). The CDR3 is 14 amino acids. V was trimmed by 7 bases and J by 2 bases, leaving 14 bases between them. Looked up from germline, CDR1 is SEHNR and CDR2 is FQNEAQ (reference sequence). The CDR3 here is CASKRGGVQETQYF. The DNA for the CDR3 is TGTGCCAGCAAAAGGGGGGGGGTACAAGAGACCCAGTACTTC.

The chain has TRBV18 and TRBJ1-2; TRBD1 aligns across 7 bases. The CDR3 length is 14 residues. The J segment lost 5 bases and the V segment lost 2 bases, leaving 5 bases of the junction unmatched. Germline-derived CDR1 and CDR2 are KGHSH and LQKENI. Written as DNA, the CDR3 is TGTGCCAGCTCACCATACGAACAGGGGTATGGCTACACCTTC. It yields the protein CASSPYEQGYGYTF.

The chain has TRBV7-2 and TRBJ2-7; possible D gene TRBD2, 7 bases. The V end lost 2 bases, the J end lost 3 bases, and 20 bases lay between the germline ends. This CDR3 is 17 amino acids long. Looked up from germline, CDR1 is SGHTA and CDR2 is FQGNSA. The CDR3 region has the DNA TGTGCCAGCAGCTTATGGACGGGGGGCAGCCCTTACTACGAGCAGTACTTC. It translates to CASSLWTGGSPYYEQYF.

Turning to this clone: Its ends do not fully match the called genes, so a read error is possible. V gene TRBV7-9 combines with J gene TRBJ2-5; 7 bases agree with TRBD1. The CDR3 totals 16 residues. Germline values: CDR1 SEHNR, CDR2 FQNEAQ (reference sequence). The CDR3 DNA follows: TGTTCCAGCAGCCGTGGGATCGGGACAGAACAAGAGACCCAGTACTTC. Its protein is CSSSRGIGTEQETQYF.

This chain links TRBV21-1 with TRBJ2-1; TRBD2 was called by the table and not checked on the DNA. TRBV21-1 counts as a pseudogene. The CDR3 spans 17 residues. The CDR3 region is CARQVRKELEEGNEQFF. CDR3 nucleotide sequence: TGTGCCAGACAGGTCCGAAAGGAACTAGAGGAGGGCAATGAGCAGTTCTTC.

V is TRBV7-2 and J is TRBJ2-7; D is uncertain. The CDR3 is made up of 14 amino acids. The germline gives CDR1 SGHTA, CDR2 FQGNSA. Trimming shortened V by 1 base and J by 3 bases, and 10 bases separated the two germline ends. As DNA, the CDR3 is TGTGCCAGCAGCTTAGAGTTTAGTAACTACGAGCAGTACTTC. Protein sequence: CASSLEFSNYEQYF.

This chain joins TRBV5-5 and TRBJ1-1; D is unresolved. The CDR3 has 16 amino acids. V was shortened by 5 bases and J by 0 bases, with 17 bases between the two germline ends. CDR1 is SGHKS, CDR2 YYEKEE, per germline (reference sequence). The CDR3 protein is CASRPPRGQMNTEAFF. DNA of the CDR3: TGTGCCAGCAGACCCCCCCGGGGTCAAATGAACACTGAAGCTTTCTTT.

This clone occurred once. The J gene is TRBJ2-3, the V gene TRBV29-1, with TRBD1 matching 7 bases. CDR1 is SQVTM, CDR2 ANQGSEA, per germline. The CDR3 contains 12 residues. J was trimmed by 3 bases and V by 5 bases; bases with no gene match: 2. CDR3 residues: CSVRQGTDTQYF. As DNA, the CDR3 is TGCAGCGTTCGACAGGGAACAGATACGCAGTATTTT.

The chain links TRBV7-2 to TRBJ1-3; D perhaps matches TRBD1 (5 bases). The V end was cut by 5 bases, the J end by 1 base, with 9 bases between. Germline loops: CDR1 SGHTA, CDR2 FQGNSA. The CDR3 has 14 residues. This chain's CDR3 is CASSRGWSGNTIYF. In nucleotides, the CDR3 is TGTGCCAGCAGCCGGGGGTGGTCTGGAAACACCATATATTTT.